This T cell receptor (beta chain) appears in the sequencing data of a study of blood T cell repertoires in COVID-19. The data were produced by immunoSEQ multiplex PCR, yet TCRdb's version contains in-frame clones alone and is incomplete. The top ten clones hold about 29% of a sample with over 30,000 clones, about 85% of them seen once. This clone was detected once. Trimming stripped 4 bases from V and 3 bases from J, with 16 bases between. The CDR3 loop spans 15 amino acids. In germline, CDR1 is SGHRS, CDR2 YFSETQ. This sequence joins TRBV5-1 and TRBJ1-2; D perhaps matches TRBD1 (6 bases). Sequencing used peripheral blood. The receptor was isolated from a man older than 75 with active or convalescent COVID-19. The CDR3 spells CASSPGAGDDYGYTF. CDR3 nucleotides: TGCGCCAGCAGCCCCGGTGCAGGGGACGACTATGGCTACACCTTC.